This T cell receptor beta chain is from a study of post-analysis software for immune sequencing data (dated by TCRdb to between 2014 and 2016). General notes on the study: The recorded disease courses included relapsing-remitting, secondary progressive and progressive-relapsing multiple sclerosis, and some patients had no subtype annotation. A subset of samples was prepared in parallel using single-end sample barcoding, then pooled and co-amplified after Illumina adapter ligation. The patient repertoires were set against 10 or so previously published healthy control repertoires from donors whose ages ranged from roughly 6 to 26 years. Beyond this particular receptor, the publication reports: Direct clustering with F measure showed strong co-clustering of samples prepared in the same batch, prompting a batch-effect correction. The multiple sclerosis patient group was slightly younger than the control group. Significantly lower normalized Chao1 diversity was found in multiple sclerosis patients than in controls, suggesting substantial peripheral T-cell clonal expansion. Significantly higher frequencies in patients than in controls were found for roughly 5 TRBV segments, including TRBV5-6, TRBV5-1 and TRBV20-1.

TCR beta repertoires were profiled from peripheral blood of over 10 young patients with multiple sclerosis to demonstrate the VDJtools post-analysis software. The multiple sclerosis patients were children and adolescents ranging in age from roughly 6 to 16 years. This clonotype appeared a few times. There is no known antigen for this receptor. No much larger clone is present one base from it, and per-base qualities are unavailable. From the cysteine through the phenylalanine, the CDR3 covers 15 amino acids. Of all the DNA, just the CDR3 is kept, 45 bases in frame from base 1. The germline V gene supplies CDR1 SGHTA and CDR2 FQGNSA. V is trimmed back by 5 bases and J by 7 bases, and the junction contains 11 bases that no gene match accounts for. Libraries were built with PCR. TCRdb shows the sequencer as Illumina HiSeq 2500. To reduce PCR and sequencing biases, unique molecular identifiers were built into the TCR beta cDNA libraries. Per 1 to 10 million input T cells, some 500,000 cDNA molecules were obtained, such that each molecule approximated one T cell. Patient libraries were prepared and sequenced with the same protocol used for the earlier healthy control dataset. Samples belonging to the same batch were prepared together, multiplexed and sequenced on a shared HiSeq lane. On the authors' methods: MIGEC was used to process the raw barcoded reads, and molecular identifier groups with only a single read were discarded before consensus assembly and CDR3 extraction. VDJtools was used for post-analysis of the clonotype tables, and diversity was normalized by down-sampling every dataset to the size of the smallest sample. To correct batch-related cross-sample contamination, repertoire overlap clustering matched CDR3 amino acid sequences but not nucleotide sequences. TCRdb reworked the public reads: Q25 trimming with fastp, MiXCR clone assembly, productive beta chains retained. Every CDR3 protein is listed once, alongside the most common genes and DNA of its rows. These V and J calls rely on TCRdb rather than the paper's analysis. Counted in this sample were around 400,000 distinct CDR3 sequences; roughly 36% of them appeared once. The top ten constitute roughly 12% of the sample.

The sequence links TRBV7-2 to TRBJ2-1; 7 nucleotides in the junction match TRBD1. The TCR originated in a girl aged 10 to 17 with multiple sclerosis. The sequencing sample was made of blood. CDR3 loop: CASSQTGWGRNEQFF. The nucleotides are TGTGCCAGCAGCCAGACAGGGTGGGGTAGGAATGAGCAGTTCTTC.